This is a list of T cell receptor beta chains from one sample in a study of control samples from healthy donors and cancer patients. Assay used: immunoSEQ multiplex PCR; TCRdb lists only in-frame clones, some missing. The sample consists of some 190,000 clones, roughly nine tenths of them appearing once. Specimen: blood. These receptors originate from a man aged 30 to 45 in good health. Each CDR3 is given without its conserved first and last residue. A clone size is listed for some rows: how often the clone was seen (once, few, many), or a class if it is expanded.

cdr3_aa,v_call,j_call,clone_size
ASSPVGQENTEAF,TRBV5-6,TRBJ1-1,NA
ASNEPGGGAAYEQY,TRBV2,TRBJ2-7,few
ASSQDRTGTNEKLF,TRBV4-1,TRBJ1-4,NA
ASSSSFDKLF,TRBV12-3/TRBV12-4,TRBJ1-4,NA
ASSKGQGSTEAF,TRBV5-4,TRBJ1-1,NA
SVEVSSYNEQF,TRBV29-1,TRBJ2-1,NA
ASSIDLAGALNEQF,TRBV19,TRBJ2-1,NA
ASSLPGAGDTQY,TRBV5-6,TRBJ2-3,NA
ASSSRAGAVLRVGAF,TRBV13,TRBJ1-1,once
ASSQAAVYGYT,TRBV3-1/TRBV3-2,TRBJ1-2,few
ASSLGGESYEQY,TRBV5-1,TRBJ2-7,NA